This entry lists 10 T cell receptor beta chains sequenced from one sample in a study of blood T cell repertoires in COVID-19. Assay used: immunoSEQ multiplex PCR; TCRdb lists only in-frame clones, some missing. Of about 190,000 clones in the sample, less than 90% are singletons; the top ten hold under 7.5%. Sequencing used peripheral blood. The receptors derive from a woman between 40 and 55 years old with acute or convalescent COVID-19.

The sample holds one count of this clone. The same CDR3 arises from other DNA sequences in this sample as well. The J gene is TRBJ2-3, the V gene TRBV7-2, with D uncertain. V dropped 1 base and J dropped 1 base, with 9 bases sitting between them. Germline CDR1 is SGHTA and CDR2 is FQGNSA. The CDR3 runs 15 residues. CDR3 loop: CASSLVGAGTDTQYF. CDR3 coding DNA: TGTGCCAGCAGCTTAGTCGGTGCGGGCACAGATACGCAGTATTTT.

The chain links TRBV3-1 (or the pseudogene TRBV3-2) to TRBJ2-2, with TRBD2 matching 8 bases. The J segment lost 3 bases and the V segment lost 4 bases, leaving 10 bases of the junction unmatched. Germline CDR1 and CDR2: LGHDT and YNNKEL (reference sequence). CDR3 length: 17 residues. In DNA form, the CDR3 reads TGTGCCAGCAGCCGTCCTCGGGGGGGAGGATACACCGGGGAGCTGTTTTTT. Protein sequence: CASSRPRGGGYTGELFF.

This clone was observed a single time. This chain links TRBV7-2 with TRBJ1-6, with 8 nucleotides matching TRBD1. J lost 6 bases, V lost 3 bases, and 1 base had no gene match. The length of the CDR3 is 14 residues. Germline-derived CDR1 and CDR2 are SGHTA and FQGNSA. In DNA form, the CDR3 reads TGTGCCAGCAGCTTCGGACAGGGTAATTCACCCCTCCACTTT. Amino acids: CASSFGQGNSPLHF.

The chain joins TRBV19 to TRBJ1-5; 8 bases line up with TRBD1. With V trimmed by 3 bases and J by 2 bases, 12 bases remained unmatched. CDR1 and CDR2 (germline): LNHDA, SQIVND (reference sequence). CDR3 length: 18 amino acids. The CDR3: CASSMRGQGTYGNQPQHF. The CDR3 nucleotides read TGTGCCAGTAGTATGCGCGGACAGGGAACCTATGGCAATCAGCCCCAGCATTTT.

V gene TRBV28 combines with J gene TRBJ1-5; 10 bases match TRBD1. Trimming cost V 6 bases and J 5 bases; bases outside gene matches: 4. Germline V gene data show CDR1 as MDHEN and CDR2 as SYDVKM. CDR3 length: 14 amino acids. The CDR3 region is CASRTGQGDQPQHF. The CDR3 DNA reads as TGTGCCAGCAGAACCGGACAGGGGGATCAGCCCCAGCATTTT.

The V call is TRBV30, the J call TRBJ1-5; no firm D call. CDR3 length: 13 amino acids. Germline loops: CDR1 GTSNPN, CDR2 SVGIG (reference sequence). Trimming cost V 3 bases and J 4 bases, with 10 bases left between them. Here the CDR3 DNA reads TGTGCCTGGAGCAATTCGGAGAATCAGCCCCAGCATTTT. Translated, it gives CAWSNSENQPQHF.

This clone was seen only once. The gene calls are TRBV2 and TRBJ1-1; a possible D gene is TRBD1 (6 bases). The ends were cut back, 2 bases at V and 1 base at J, with 11 bases in the middle. Germline loops: CDR1 SNHLY, CDR2 FYNNEI. CDR3 length: 15 residues. The CDR3 region has the DNA TGTGCCAGCAGTGAATCGGGACACCCGAACACTGAAGCTTTCTTT. This translates into CASSESGHPNTEAFF.

The chain couples TRBV7-8 to TRBJ1-3; weak D call: TRBD1 (5 bases). Trimming removed 5 bases at V and 4 bases at J, with 12 bases between. CDR3 length: 14 amino acids. Germline V gene lookup returns CDR1 SGHVS and CDR2 FQNEAQ. CDR3 sequence reads: CASSLGRVGNTIYF. The CDR3 DNA is TGTGCCAGCAGCCTCGGCAGGGTGGGAAACACCATATATTTT.

This clone has more than one count but fewer than ten. This rearrangement joins TRBV6-4 to TRBJ2-3; 15 bases agree with TRBD2. This CDR3 comprises 16 residues. Trimming took 6 bases from V and 2 from J; bases not matched to a gene: 3. Germline assignment: CDR1 MRHNA and CDR2 SNTAGT. CDR3 bases: TGTGCCAGCAGCCGGACTAGCGGGGGGGCCACAGATACGCAGTATTTT. Its protein product is CASSRTSGGATDTQYF.

J is TRBJ1-5 and V is TRBV18; no definite D call. The CDR3 sequence is 13 residues long. V lost 5 bases, J lost 5 bases, and 10 bases lay in between. The V gene's germline CDR1 is KGHSH and CDR2 LQKENI. CDR3 sequence: CASSGGRDQPQHF. The CDR3 nucleotides read TGTGCCAGCTCAGGTGGTCGAGATCAGCCCCAGCATTTT.